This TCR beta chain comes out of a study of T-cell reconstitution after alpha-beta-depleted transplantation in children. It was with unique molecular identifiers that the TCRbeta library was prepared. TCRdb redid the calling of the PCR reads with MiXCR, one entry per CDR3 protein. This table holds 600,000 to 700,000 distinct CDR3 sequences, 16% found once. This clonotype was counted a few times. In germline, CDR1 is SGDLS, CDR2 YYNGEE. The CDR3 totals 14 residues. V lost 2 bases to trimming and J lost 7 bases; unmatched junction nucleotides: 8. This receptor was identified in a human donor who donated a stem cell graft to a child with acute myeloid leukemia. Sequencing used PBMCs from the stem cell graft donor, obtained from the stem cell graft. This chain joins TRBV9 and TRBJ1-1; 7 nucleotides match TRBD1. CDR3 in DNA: TGTGCCAGCAGCGTCAGGGGGGACCCTCGTGAAGCTTTCTTT. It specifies CASSVRGDPREAFF.